A selection of T cell receptor beta chains follows, all from one sample in a study of shared clonotypes between healthy human individuals. The assay was immunoSEQ multiplex PCR, and TCRdb's table has in-frame clones only and misses some. The table includes about 680,000 clones, roughly 72% detected once. Sequenced: memory CD4+ T cells sorted from blood. The receptors were sampled from a woman aged 30 to 39 in good health. CDR3s leave out the opening cysteine and the closing phenylalanine or tryptophan.

v_call cdr3_length cdr3_aa
TRBV19 11 ASSRTGWAEQY
TRBV19 12 ASSIRHLQETQY
TRBV6-5 13 ASSYLGQGSSKAF
TRBV5-6 12 ASRVSGRYNEQF
TRBV28 9 ASSEWSGYT
TRBV21-1 16 ASSSPIRQGGTNEKLF
TRBV5-1 11 ASSRDRDETQY
TRBV29-1 11 SVSRTGNYGYT
TRBV4-2 14 ASSQDGGEGLYEQY
TRBV2 13 ASRPEDRRRTEAF
TRBV7-9 9 ASRDSGELF
TRBV28 13 ASSLHGSRNTEAF
TRBV11-1 13 ASSLASQGKDTQY
TRBV19 15 ASSKYGTPGPNQPQH
TRBV13 12 ASSLEGRPDTQY
TRBV29-1 12 SSLSAGAGNIQY
TRBV29-1 13 SVRENRGTGNTIY
TRBV28 12 ASSYPPANYGYT
TRBV5-1 13 ASSLAGEAYETQY
TRBV4-1 12 ASSQLAGGNEQF